Included here is one TCR beta chain sequence, with context. Its target is not known. The entry originates in a study of identifying expanded T cells in peripheral blood. Findings and caveats of the study: Over about two and four weeks, about 15 and 18 clones changed, versus approximately 1.2 between replicates.

Profiled with immunoSEQ multiplex PCR; TCRdb holds only in-frame clones, not every one. This table has roughly 120,000 clones, about 87% appearing once. Healthy donors had no documented immune events, such as infections, while sampled. The CDR3 has 17 amino acids. Looked up from germline, CDR1 is WSHSY and CDR2 is SAAADI. J lost 4 bases, V lost 3 bases, and 9 bases had no gene match. The sequenced material came from blood. This chain joins TRBV10-2 and TRBJ1-5; TRBD1 agrees at 10 bases. The receptor's source is a person aged 18-70 years in good health. The CDR3 spells CASSESPWDRGNQPQHF. As DNA, the CDR3 is TGCGCCAGCAGTGAATCCCCGTGGGACAGGGGAAATCAGCCCCAGCATTTT.